The 2 T cell receptor beta chains presented below share a single source sample, sequenced in a study of blood T cells in healthy people across ages. The use of a sample-barcoded 5' primer and a J-beta primer mix characterized a second PCR of roughly 6 to 11 cycles. A single record per CDR3 protein comes from TCRdb applying MiXCR to the 5' RACE reads. The sample includes 600,000 to 800,000 distinct CDR3 sequences, roughly half of them seen just once. The sample consisted of blood. Receptors originate from a woman at least 80 years old in good health.

The table lists this clonotype with a count of one. This rearrangement joins TRBV12-3 or TRBV12-4 to TRBJ1-2; TRBD1 is a possible D gene (6 bases). The CDR3 loop spans 13 amino acids. With 5 bases removed from V and 5 bases from J, the gap between germline ends came to 12 bases. CDR3: CASSQDSFYGYTF. As DNA, the CDR3 is TGTGCCAGCAGTCAGGACAGCTTTTATGGCTACACCTTC.

This clonotype was recorded at least ten times. The CDR3 sequence: CSFGLGTDTQYF. CDR3 nucleotide sequence: TGCAGCTTTGGCTTGGGCACAGATACGCAGTATTTT. The V call is TRBV29-1, the J call TRBJ2-3; D not resolved. CDR1 and CDR2 (germline): SQVTM, ANQGSEA. The CDR3 runs to 12 residues. V dropped 8 bases and J dropped 1 base, with 10 bases sitting between them.